In this sample, the clone carrying this T cell receptor (beta chain) turned up a few times. Its target is unknown. Using its own MiXCR run on the RT-PCR reads, TCRdb lists one record per CDR3 protein. This table has under 950,000 distinct CDR3 sequences, 20% to 25% appearing once. Trimming shortened V by 2 bases and J by 5 bases, and 12 bases separated the two germline ends. This CDR3 region has 15 residues. Germline loops: CDR1 ENHRY, CDR2 SYGVKD. This specimen belongs to a study of response to subunit inactivated influenza vaccine. Study results and limitations: After each seasonal influenza vaccination, few new T cells are recruited, the authors suggested.

Source: PBMCs from blood, taken more than 4 days after vaccination. The chain couples TRBV10-3 to TRBJ2-2; possibly TRBD2 for D (5 bases). The TCR comes from a man aged 50 or older who received an inactivated influenza vaccine. This chain's CDR3 is CAISEVSSQTGELFF. The CDR3 DNA follows: TGTGCCATCAGTGAGGTTTCTAGCCAAACCGGGGAGCTGTTTTTT.